This T cell receptor (beta chain) is drawn from a study of human T cells and chemical hapten exposure. The overall study: Patients got weekly scalp diphenylcyclopropenone doses over the roughly 24-week study. Patch tests delivered 0.01% DPC to the upper back and were evaluated at 6 days. Alopecia areata, totalis or universalis affected patients, mainly female.

Time point of the sample: patch test 3, about 24 weeks after DPC sensitization. As to treatment: therapeutic diphenylcyclopropenone sensitization with weekly scalp DPC. Prior to each patch test being applied, blood was drawn. Germline-derived CDR1 and CDR2 are SGHRS and YFSETQ. V lost 4 bases, J lost 2 bases, and 19 bases lay in between. The CDR3 contains 17 residues. There are many counts of this clonotype. TCRdb redid the calling of the RACE reads with MiXCR, one entry per CDR3 protein. The profile covers around 110,000 distinct CDR3 sequences, with roughly 10% appearing a single time and more than 2% taken by the ten largest.

This clonotype was sampled from a woman aged 45-65 years with alopecia areata. Some clones in this sample may be carry-over from other donors' samples. V usage is TRBV5-1 and J usage is TRBJ2-1, with D tentatively TRBD2 (6 bases). The specimen was whole blood, collected in connection with sensitization to the hapten diphenylcyclopropenone (DPC). CDR3 in DNA: TGCGCCAGCAGCACCACAACGGGGCTAGCGACCTACAATGAGCAGTTCTTC. It is translated as CASSTTTGLATYNEQFF.